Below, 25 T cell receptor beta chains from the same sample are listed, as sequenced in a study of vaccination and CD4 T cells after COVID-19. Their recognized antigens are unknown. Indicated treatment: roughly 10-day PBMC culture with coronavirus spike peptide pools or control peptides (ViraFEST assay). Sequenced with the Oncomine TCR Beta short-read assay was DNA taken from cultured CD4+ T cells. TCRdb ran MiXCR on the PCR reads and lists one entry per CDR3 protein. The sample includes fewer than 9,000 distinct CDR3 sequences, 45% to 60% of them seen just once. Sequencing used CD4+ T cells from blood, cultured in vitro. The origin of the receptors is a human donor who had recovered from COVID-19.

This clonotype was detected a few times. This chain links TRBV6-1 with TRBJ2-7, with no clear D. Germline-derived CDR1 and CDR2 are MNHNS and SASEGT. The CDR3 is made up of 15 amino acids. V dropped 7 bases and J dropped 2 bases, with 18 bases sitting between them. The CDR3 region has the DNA TGTGCCAGCACAGCACAATTCGACCCCACCTACGAGCAGTACTTC. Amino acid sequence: CASTAQFDPTYEQYF.

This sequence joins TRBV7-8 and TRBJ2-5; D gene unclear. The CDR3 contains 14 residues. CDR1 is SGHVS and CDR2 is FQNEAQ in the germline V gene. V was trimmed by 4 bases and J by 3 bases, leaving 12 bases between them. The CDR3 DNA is TGTGCCAGCAGCTCTAACTCCGGTGAAGAGACCCAGTACTTC. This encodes CASSSNSGEETQYF.

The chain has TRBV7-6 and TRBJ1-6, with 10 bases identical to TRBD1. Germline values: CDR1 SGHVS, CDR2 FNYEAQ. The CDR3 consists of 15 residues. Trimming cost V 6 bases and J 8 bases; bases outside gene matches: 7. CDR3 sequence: CASSLFGTGDSPLHF. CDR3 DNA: TGTGCCAGCAGTTTATTTGGGACAGGGGATTCACCCCTCCACTTT.

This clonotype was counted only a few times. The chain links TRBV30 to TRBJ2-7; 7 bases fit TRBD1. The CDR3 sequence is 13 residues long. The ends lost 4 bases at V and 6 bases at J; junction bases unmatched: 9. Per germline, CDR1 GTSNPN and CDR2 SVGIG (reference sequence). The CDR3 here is CAWTRDRVGEQYF. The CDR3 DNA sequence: TGTGCCTGGACCCGGGACAGAGTGGGCGAGCAGTACTTC.

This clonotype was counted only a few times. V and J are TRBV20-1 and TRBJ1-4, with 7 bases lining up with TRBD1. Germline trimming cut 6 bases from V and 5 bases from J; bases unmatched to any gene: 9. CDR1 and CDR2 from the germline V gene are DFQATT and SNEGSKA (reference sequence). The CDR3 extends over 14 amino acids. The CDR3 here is CSATGYRGNEKLFF. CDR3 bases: TGCAGTGCGACAGGGTACAGGGGAAATGAAAAACTGTTTTTT.

The CDR3 spells CASSLGTSGRGVYEQYF. CDR3 nucleotides: TGTGCCAGCAGCTTGGGGACTAGCGGGAGAGGGGTCTACGAGCAGTACTTC. This chain uses TRBV9 with TRBJ2-7; 14 bases agree with TRBD2. Trimming cost V 4 bases and J 3 bases; bases outside gene matches: 9. Germline CDR1 SGDLS, CDR2 YYNGEE. The CDR3 has 17 residues.

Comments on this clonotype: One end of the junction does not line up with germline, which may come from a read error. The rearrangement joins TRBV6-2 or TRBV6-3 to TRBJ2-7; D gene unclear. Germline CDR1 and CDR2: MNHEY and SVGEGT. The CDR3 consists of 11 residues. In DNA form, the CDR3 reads TGTGCCAGCGGATTATACTACGAGCAGTGCTTC. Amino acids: CASGLYYEQCF.

CDR3 in amino acids: CASSRQASTGTEAFF. CDR3 nucleotides: TGTGCCAGCAGCAGACAGGCGTCTACGGGCACTGAAGCTTTCTTT. The chain uses TRBV7-6 and TRBJ1-1, with D possibly TRBD1 on 6 matching bases. CDR3 length: 15 residues. With 5 bases removed from V and 4 bases from J, the gap between germline ends came to 17 bases. Germline V gives CDR1 SGHVS, CDR2 FNYEAQ.

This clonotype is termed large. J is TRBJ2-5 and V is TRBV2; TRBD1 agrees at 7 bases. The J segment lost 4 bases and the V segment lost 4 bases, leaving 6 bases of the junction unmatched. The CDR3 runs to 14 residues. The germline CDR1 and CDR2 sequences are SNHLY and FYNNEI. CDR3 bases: TGTGCCAGCAGTGTCGGGGACAGAGGAGAGACCCAGTACTTC. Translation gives CASSVGDRGETQYF. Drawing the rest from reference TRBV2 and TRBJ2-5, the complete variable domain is EPEVTQTPSHQVTQMGQEVILRCVPISNHLYFYWYRQILGQKVEFLVSFYNNEISEKSEIFDDQFSVERPDGSNFTLKIRSTKLEDSAMYFCASSVGDRGETQYFGPGTRLLVL.

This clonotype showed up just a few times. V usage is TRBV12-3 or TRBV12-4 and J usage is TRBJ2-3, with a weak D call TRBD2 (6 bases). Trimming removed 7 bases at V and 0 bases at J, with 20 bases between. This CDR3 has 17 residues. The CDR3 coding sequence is TGTGCCAGCACCCCTAGACTAGATCGGCCTAGCACAGATACGCAGTATTTT. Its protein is CASTPRLDRPSTDTQYF.

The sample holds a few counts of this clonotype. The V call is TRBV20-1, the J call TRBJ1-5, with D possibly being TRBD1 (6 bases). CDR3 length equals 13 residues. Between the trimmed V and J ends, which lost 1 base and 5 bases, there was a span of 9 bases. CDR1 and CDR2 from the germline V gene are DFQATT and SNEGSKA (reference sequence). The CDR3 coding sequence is TGCAGTGCTAGAGCGGACAGAGATCAGCCCCAGCATTTT. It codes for CSARADRDQPQHF.

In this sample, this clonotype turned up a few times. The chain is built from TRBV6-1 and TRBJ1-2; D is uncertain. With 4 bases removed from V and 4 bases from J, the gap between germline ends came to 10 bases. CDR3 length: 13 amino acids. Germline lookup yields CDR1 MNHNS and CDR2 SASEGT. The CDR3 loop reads CASSVRGFYGYTF. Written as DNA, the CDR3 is TGTGCCAGCAGTGTTCGGGGTTTCTATGGCTACACCTTC.

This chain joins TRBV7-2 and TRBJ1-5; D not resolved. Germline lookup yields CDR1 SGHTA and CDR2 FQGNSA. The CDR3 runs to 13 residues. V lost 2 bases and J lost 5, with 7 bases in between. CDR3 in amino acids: CASSLSGYQPQHF. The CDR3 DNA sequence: TGTGCCAGCAGCTTATCAGGTTATCAGCCCCAGCATTTT.

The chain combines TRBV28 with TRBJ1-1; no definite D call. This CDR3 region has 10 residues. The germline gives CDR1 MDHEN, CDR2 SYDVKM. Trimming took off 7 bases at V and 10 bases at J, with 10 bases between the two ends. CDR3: CASKGSGAFF. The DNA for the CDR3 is TGTGCCAGCAAGGGATCAGGAGCTTTCTTT. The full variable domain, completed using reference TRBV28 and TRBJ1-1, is DVKVTQSSRYLVKRTGEKVFLECVQDMDHENMFWYRQDPGLGLRLIYFSYDVKMKEKGDIPEGYSVSREKKERFSLILESASTNQTSMYLCASKGSGAFFGQGTRLTVV.

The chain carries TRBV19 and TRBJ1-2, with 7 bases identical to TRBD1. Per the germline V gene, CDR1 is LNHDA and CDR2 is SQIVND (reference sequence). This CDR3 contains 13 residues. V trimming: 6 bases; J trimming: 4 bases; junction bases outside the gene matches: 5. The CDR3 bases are TGTGCCAGTAGAAGACAGGGCGGCTATGGCTACACCTTC. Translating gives CASRRQGGYGYTF.

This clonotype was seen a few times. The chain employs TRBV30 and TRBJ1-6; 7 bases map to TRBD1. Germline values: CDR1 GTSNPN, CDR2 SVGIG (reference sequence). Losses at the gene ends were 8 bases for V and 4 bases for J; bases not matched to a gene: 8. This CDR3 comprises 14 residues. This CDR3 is CASDGGQYNSPLHF. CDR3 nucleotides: TGTGCCAGTGATGGGGGACAGTATAATTCACCCCTCCACTTT.

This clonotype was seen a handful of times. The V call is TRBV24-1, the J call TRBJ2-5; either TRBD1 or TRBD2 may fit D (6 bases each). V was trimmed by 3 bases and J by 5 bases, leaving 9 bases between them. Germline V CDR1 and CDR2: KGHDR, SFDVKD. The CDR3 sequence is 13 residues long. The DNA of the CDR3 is TGTGCCACCAGTGATGGGGGGCTGGAGACCCAGTACTTC. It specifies CATSDGGLETQYF.

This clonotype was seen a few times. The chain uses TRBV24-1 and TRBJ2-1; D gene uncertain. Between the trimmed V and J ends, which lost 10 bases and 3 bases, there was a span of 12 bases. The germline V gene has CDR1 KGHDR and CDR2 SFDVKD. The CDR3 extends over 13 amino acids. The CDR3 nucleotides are TGTGCCACTGCCTCGACGGGCTACAATGAGCAGTTCTTC. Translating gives CATASTGYNEQFF.

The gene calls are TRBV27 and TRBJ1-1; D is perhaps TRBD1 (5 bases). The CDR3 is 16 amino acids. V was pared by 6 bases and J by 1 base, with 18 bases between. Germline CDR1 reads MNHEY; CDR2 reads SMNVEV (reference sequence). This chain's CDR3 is CASSLTAVGGNTEAFF. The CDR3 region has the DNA TGTGCCAGCAGCCTCACCGCTGTCGGGGGGAACACTGAAGCTTTCTTT.

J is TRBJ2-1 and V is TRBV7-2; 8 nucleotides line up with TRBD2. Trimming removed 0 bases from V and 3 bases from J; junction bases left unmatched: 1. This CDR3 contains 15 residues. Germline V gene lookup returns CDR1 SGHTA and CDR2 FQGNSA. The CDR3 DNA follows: TGTGCCAGCAGCTTAGCCGCGGGGGGCTACAATGAGCAGTTCTTC. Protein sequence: CASSLAAGGYNEQFF.

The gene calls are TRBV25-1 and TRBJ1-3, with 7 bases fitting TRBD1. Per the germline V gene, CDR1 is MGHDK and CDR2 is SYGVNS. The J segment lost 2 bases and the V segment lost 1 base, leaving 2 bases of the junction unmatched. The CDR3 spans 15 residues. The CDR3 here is CASSEFTGAGNTIYF. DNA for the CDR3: TGTGCCAGCAGTGAATTTACAGGGGCTGGAAACACCATATATTTT.

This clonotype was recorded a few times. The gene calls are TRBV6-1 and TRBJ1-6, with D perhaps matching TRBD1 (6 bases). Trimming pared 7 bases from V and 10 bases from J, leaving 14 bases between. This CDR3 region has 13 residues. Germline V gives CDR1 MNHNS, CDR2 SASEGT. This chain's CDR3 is CASIGGLLSPLHF. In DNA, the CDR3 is TGTGCCAGCATTGGGGGCCTTCTGTCACCCCTCCACTTT.

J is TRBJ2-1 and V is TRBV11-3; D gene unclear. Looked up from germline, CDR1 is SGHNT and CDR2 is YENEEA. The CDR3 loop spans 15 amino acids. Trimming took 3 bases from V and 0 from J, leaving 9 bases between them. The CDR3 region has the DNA TGTGCCAGCAGCTTTTTGTCGGTCTCCTACAATGAGCAGTTCTTC. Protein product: CASSFLSVSYNEQFF.

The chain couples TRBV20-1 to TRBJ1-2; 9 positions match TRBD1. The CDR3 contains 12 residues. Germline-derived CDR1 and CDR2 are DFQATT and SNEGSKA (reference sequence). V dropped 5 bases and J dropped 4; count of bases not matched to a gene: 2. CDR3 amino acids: CSAGTGSYGYTF. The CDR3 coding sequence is TGCAGTGCTGGGACAGGGTCCTATGGCTACACCTTC.

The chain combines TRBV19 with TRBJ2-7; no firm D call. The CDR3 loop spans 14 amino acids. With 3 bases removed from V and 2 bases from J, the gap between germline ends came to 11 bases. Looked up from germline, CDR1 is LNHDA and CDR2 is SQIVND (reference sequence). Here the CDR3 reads CASSIAGPTYEQYF. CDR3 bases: TGTGCCAGTAGTATTGCCGGGCCGACCTACGAGCAGTACTTC.